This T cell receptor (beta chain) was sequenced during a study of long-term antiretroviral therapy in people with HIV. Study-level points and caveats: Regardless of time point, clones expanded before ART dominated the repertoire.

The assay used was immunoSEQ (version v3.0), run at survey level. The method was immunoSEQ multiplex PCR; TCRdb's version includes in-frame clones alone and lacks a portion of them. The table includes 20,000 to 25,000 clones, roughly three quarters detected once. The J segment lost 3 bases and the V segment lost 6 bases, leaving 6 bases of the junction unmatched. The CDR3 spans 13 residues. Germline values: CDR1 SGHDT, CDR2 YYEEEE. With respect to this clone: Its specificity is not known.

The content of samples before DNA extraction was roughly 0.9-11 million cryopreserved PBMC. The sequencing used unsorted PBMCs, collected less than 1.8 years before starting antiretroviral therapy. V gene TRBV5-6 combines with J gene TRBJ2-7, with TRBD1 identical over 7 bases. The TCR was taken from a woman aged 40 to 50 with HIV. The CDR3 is CASTSGTDYEQYF. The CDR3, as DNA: TGTGCCAGCACCTCCGGGACAGACTACGAGCAGTACTTC.